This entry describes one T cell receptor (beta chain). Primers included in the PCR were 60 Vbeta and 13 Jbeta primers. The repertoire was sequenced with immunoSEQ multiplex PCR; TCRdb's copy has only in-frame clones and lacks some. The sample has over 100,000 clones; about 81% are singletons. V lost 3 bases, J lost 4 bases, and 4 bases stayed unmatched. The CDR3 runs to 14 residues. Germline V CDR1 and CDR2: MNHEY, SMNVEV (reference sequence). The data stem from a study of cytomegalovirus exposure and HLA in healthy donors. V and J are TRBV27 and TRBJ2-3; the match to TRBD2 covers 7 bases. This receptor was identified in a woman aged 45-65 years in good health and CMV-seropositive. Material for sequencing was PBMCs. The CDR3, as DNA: TGTGCCAGCAGTTTTGGCGGGAGTTCAGATACGCAGTATTTT. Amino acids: CASSFGGSSDTQYF.